This TCR beta chain came from a study of blood T cells in healthy people across ages. Germline V gene lookup returns CDR1 MDHEN and CDR2 SYDVKM. V gave up 8 bases and J gave up 7 bases, with 14 bases separating them. The CDR3 consists of 12 residues. The second PCR ran roughly 6 to 11 cycles with a sample-barcoded 5' primer and J-beta primers. TCRdb reprocessed the 5' RACE reads via MiXCR and lists one record per CDR3 protein. Among about 1.8 million distinct CDR3 sequences, about 50% were seen once, and the ten largest hold around 2.1%. There are a few counts of this clonotype. Its antigen is not identified. Study results and caveats: The study found more naive CD4+ cells and higher diversity in long-lived than aged donors.

The study recruited healthy Caucasian donors from Russia who were aged about 6 to 95. Per sample, at least 5.5 micrograms of total RNA were extracted. The V call is TRBV28, the J call TRBJ2-5; a possible D gene is TRBD1 (5 bases). The specimen was blood. The TCR originated in a middle-aged woman in good health. CDR3 in DNA: TGTGCCAGCTCCCTTCAAACAGGGACCCAGTACTTC. Translating gives CASSLQTGTQYF.